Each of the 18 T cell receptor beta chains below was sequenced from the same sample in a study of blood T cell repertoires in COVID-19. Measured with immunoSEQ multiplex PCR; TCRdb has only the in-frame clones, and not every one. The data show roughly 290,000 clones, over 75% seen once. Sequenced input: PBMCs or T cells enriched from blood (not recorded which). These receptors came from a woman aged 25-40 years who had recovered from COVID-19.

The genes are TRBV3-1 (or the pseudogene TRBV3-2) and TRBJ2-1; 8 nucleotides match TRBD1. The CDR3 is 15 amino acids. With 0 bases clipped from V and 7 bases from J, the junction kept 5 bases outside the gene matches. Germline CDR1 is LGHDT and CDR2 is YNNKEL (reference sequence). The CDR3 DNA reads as TGTGCCAGCAGCCAAGAATTGCGGACAGGGAATGAGCAGTTCTTC. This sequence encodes CASSQELRTGNEQFF.

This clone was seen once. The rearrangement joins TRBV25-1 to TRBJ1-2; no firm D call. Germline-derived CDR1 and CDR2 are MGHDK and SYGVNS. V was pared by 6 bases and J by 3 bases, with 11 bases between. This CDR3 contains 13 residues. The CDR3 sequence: CASSGSRDYGYTF. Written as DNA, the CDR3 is TGTGCCAGCAGCGGGTCCAGAGACTATGGCTACACCTTC.

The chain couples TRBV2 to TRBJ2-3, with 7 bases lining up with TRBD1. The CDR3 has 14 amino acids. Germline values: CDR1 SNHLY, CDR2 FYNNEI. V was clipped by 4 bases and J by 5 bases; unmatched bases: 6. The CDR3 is CASSGAGGIDTQYF. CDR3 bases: TGTGCCAGCAGTGGGGCAGGGGGTATAGATACGCAGTATTTT.

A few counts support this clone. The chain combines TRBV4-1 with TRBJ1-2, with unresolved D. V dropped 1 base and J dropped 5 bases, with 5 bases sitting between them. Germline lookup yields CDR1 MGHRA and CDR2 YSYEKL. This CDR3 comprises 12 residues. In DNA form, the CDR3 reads TGCGCCAGCAGCCAAGTTTCTTATGGCTACACCTTC. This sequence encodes CASSQVSYGYTF.

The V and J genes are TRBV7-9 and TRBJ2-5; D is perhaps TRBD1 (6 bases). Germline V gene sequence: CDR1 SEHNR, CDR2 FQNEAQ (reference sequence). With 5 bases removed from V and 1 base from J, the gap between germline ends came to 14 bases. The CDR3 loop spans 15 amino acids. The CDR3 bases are TGTGCCAGCAGCGTGGACAGTATTTTCCAAGAGACCCAGTACTTC. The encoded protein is CASSVDSIFQETQYF.

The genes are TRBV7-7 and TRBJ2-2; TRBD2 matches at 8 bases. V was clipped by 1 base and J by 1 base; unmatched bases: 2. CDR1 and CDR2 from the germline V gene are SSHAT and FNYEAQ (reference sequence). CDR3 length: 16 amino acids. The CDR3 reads CASSLVAGGNTGELFF. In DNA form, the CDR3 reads TGTGCCAGCAGCTTAGTGGCGGGAGGGAACACCGGGGAGCTGTTTTTT.

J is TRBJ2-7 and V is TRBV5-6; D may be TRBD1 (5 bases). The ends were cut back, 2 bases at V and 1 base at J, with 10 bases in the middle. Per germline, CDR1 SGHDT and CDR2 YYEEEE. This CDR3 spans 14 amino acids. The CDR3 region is CASSFPTVSYEQYF. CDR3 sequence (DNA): TGTGCCAGCAGCTTCCCGACAGTATCCTACGAGCAGTACTTC.

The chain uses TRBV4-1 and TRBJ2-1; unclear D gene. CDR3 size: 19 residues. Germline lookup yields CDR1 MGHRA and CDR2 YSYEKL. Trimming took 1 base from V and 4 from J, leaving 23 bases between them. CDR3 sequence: CASSQGPARLVEGYNEQFF. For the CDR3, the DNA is TGCGCCAGCAGCCAAGGACCCGCTCGACTGGTCGAAGGTTACAATGAGCAGTTCTTC.

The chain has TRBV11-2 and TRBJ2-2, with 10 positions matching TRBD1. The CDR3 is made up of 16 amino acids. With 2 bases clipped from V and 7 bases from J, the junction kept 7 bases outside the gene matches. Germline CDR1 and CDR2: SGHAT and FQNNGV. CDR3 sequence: CASSLFGQGVGGELFF. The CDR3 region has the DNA TGTGCCAGCAGCTTATTTGGACAGGGGGTCGGCGGGGAGCTGTTTTTT.

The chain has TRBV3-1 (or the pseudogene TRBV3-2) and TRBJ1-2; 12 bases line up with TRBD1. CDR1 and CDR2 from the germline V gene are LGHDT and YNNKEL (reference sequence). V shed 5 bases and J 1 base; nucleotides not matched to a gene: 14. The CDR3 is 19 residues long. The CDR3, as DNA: TGTGCCAGCAGCTCTGCTCCGGGACAGGGGGCCGTAGGTAACTATGGCTACACCTTC. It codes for CASSSAPGQGAVGNYGYTF.

The CDR3: CASSDDEASDTQDNEQFF. The DNA of the CDR3 is TGCGCCAGCAGTGATGATGAAGCTAGCGACACCCAGGACAATGAGCAGTTCTTC. The chain employs TRBV10-1 and TRBJ2-1; possible D gene TRBD2, 6 bases. This CDR3 contains 18 residues. The germline V gene encodes CDR1 WNHNN and CDR2 SYGVQD (reference sequence). V lost 3 bases and J lost 5, with 23 bases in between.

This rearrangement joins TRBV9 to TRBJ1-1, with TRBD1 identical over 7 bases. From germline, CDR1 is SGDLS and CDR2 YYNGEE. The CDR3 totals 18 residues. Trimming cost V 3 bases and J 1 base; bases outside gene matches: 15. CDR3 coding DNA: TGTGCCAGCAGCGAGGAGAGACAGGGTATACTCGGGAACACTGAAGCTTTCTTT. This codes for CASSEERQGILGNTEAFF.

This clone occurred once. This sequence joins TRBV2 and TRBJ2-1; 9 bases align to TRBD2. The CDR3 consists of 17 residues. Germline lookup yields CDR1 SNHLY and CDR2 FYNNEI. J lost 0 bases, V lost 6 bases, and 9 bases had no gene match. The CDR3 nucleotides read TGTGCCAGCAGGGACAGACTAGCGGTAAACTCCTACAATGAGCAGTTCTTC. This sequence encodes CASRDRLAVNSYNEQFF.

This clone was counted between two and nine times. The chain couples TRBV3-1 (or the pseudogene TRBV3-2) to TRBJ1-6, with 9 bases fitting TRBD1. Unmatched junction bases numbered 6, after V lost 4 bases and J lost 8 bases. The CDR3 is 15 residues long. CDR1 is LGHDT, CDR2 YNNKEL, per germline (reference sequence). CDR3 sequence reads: CASSPGTGIDSPLHF. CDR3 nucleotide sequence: TGTGCCAGCAGCCCTGGGACAGGGATTGATTCACCCCTCCACTTT.

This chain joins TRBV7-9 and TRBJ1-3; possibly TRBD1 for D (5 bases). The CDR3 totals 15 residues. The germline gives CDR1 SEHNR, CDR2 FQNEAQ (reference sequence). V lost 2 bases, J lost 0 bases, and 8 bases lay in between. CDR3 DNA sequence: TGTGCCAGCAGCTTAAACAGGCCCTCTGGAAACACCATATATTTT. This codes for CASSLNRPSGNTIYF.

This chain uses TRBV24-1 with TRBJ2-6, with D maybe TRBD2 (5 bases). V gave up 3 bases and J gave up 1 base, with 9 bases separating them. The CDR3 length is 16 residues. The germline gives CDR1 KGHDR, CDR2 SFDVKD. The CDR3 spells CATSDRTGSGANVLTF. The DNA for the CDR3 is TGTGCCACCAGTGATAGGACTGGATCTGGGGCCAACGTCCTGACTTTC.

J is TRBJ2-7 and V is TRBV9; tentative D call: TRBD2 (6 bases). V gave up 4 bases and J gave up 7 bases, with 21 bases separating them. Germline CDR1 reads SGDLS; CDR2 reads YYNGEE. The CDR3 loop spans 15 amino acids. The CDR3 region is CASSPDEGLRLEQYF. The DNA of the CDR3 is TGTGCCAGCAGCCCGGACGAGGGACTCCGCCTTGAGCAGTACTTC.

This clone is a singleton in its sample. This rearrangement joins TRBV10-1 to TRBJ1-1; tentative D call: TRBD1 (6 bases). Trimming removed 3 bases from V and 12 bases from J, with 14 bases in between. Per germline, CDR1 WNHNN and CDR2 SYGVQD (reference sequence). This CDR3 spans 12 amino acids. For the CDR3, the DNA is TGCGCCAGCAGTGAATCTTCAGGGGTACCTTTCTTT. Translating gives CASSESSGVPFF.